A selection of T cell receptor beta chains follows, all from one sample in a study of T cell changes during pregnancy in multiple sclerosis. Method: immunoSEQ multiplex PCR; TCRdb's copy keeps in-frame clones and lacks some. Here the sample spans about 41,000 clones, about 92% being singletons. Sequencing used CD8+ T cells from peripheral blood mononuclear cells, obtained in the first trimester of pregnancy. These receptors originate from a female donor with multiple sclerosis, enrolled in a pregnancy study. The CDR3 runs from the conserved cysteine through the conserved F or W. A D gene is named only where the DNA matches it firmly. Some rows mark clone size as missing; the rest say once, few, many or name a class of expanded clone.

d_gene	v_gene	abundance	j_gene	CDR3aa	CDR3nt
TRBD2	TRBV7-3	once	TRBJ2-7	CASSLVAGGYEQYF	TGTGCCAGCAGCTTAGTAGCGGGGGGATATGAGCAGTACTTC
.	TRBV10-3	.	TRBJ2-1	CAISYMNEQFF	TGTGCCATCAGTTATATGAATGAGCAGTTCTTC
TRBD2	TRBV7-7	.	TRBJ2-2	CASSPGLAGPRTGELFF	TGTGCCAGCAGTCCCGGGCTAGCGGGGCCTCGCACCGGGGAGCTGTTTTTT
.	TRBV5-6	.	TRBJ1-2	CASSLEQSHYYGYTF	TGTGCCAGCAGCTTGGAACAGAGCCACTACTATGGCTACACCTTC
.	TRBV7-9	.	TRBJ2-1	CASRGANEQFF	TGTGCCAGCAGGGGGGCGAATGAGCAGTTCTTC
TRBD1	TRBV29-1	once	TRBJ2-7	CSVAGTGLYEQYF	TGCAGCGTTGCCGGGACAGGGCTCTACGAGCAGTACTTC
TRBD1	TRBV6-1	.	TRBJ2-5	CASSDWTGVTETQYF	TGTGCCAGCAGTGATTGGACAGGGGTTACAGAGACCCAGTACTTC
.	TRBV6-6	.	TRBJ1-5	CASSSKGFQGNQPQHF	TGTGCCAGCAGTTCGAAGGGGTTTCAAGGCAATCAGCCCCAGCATTTT
TRBD2	TRBV6-6	.	TRBJ2-7	CATTLGGRNYEQYF	TGTGCCACTACCTTGGGCGGGAGAAATTACGAGCAGTACTTC
.	TRBV29-1	.	TRBJ2-5	CSVDSIYGISQETQYF	TGCAGCGTTGACTCTATCTACGGGATAAGCCAAGAGACCCAGTACTTC
.	TRBV9	.	TRBJ1-2	CASSVAGEGLIRNYGYTF	TGTGCCAGCAGCGTAGCTGGGGAGGGACTGATAAGAAACTATGGCTACACCTTC
.	TRBV7-2	.	TRBJ2-2	CASSLGGTNTGELFF	TGTGCCAGCAGCTTAGGCGGAACGAACACCGGGGAGCTGTTTTTT
.	TRBV19	.	TRBJ1-5	CASSMRFRQPQHF	TGTGCCAGTAGTATGCGGTTTCGTCAGCCCCAGCATTTT
TRBD1	TRBV12-5	.	TRBJ2-3	CASGLAGTGDADTQYF	TGTGCTAGTGGTTTGGCCGGGACAGGGGACGCAGATACGCAGTATTTT
TRBD1	TRBV5-8	.	TRBJ2-7	CASSLRDRNYEQYF	TGTGCCAGCAGCTTGCGGGACAGGAACTACGAGCAGTACTTC
.	TRBV19	.	TRBJ2-2	CASSIAPANTGELFF	TGTGCCAGTAGTATAGCCCCTGCGAACACCGGGGAGCTGTTTTTT
.	TRBV6-1	.	TRBJ1-4	CASSDQQGVGEKLFF	TGTGCCAGCAGTGACCAACAGGGAGTGGGTGAAAAACTGTTTTTT
.	TRBV7-9	.	TRBJ1-2	CASSRGTRSGYTF	TGTGCCAGCAGCCGCGGGACGCGTAGTGGCTACACCTTC
.	TRBV6-4	medium-sized	TRBJ2-2	CASALEDTGELFF	TGTGCCAGCGCCCTCGAGGACACCGGGGAGCTGTTTTTT
TRBD2	TRBV9	.	TRBJ2-1	CASSVADAGGAFYNEQFF	TGTGCCAGCAGCGTAGCGGATGCGGGGGGCGCCTTCTACAATGAGCAGTTCTTC
TRBD2	TRBV9	.	TRBJ2-1	CASSVGTSGRADEQFF	TGTGCCAGCAGCGTAGGGACTAGCGGGAGGGCCGATGAGCAGTTCTTC
.	TRBV4-1	.	TRBJ2-7	CASSQQDWGRDEQYF	TGCGCCAGCAGCCAACAAGACTGGGGGCGGGACGAGCAGTACTTC
.	TRBV5-4	.	TRBJ2-7	CASSLVAGSYEQYF	TGTGCCAGCAGCTTGGTGGCAGGTTCCTACGAGCAGTACTTC
.	TRBV7-2	.	TRBJ2-1	CASSLGWGVGDEQFF	TGTGCCAGCAGCTTAGGTTGGGGGGTGGGCGATGAGCAGTTCTTC
.	TRBV27	.	TRBJ1-1	CASSLGGGGTEAFF	TGTGCCAGCAGTTTAGGGGGGGGCGGGACTGAAGCTTTCTTT
.	TRBV4-2	.	TRBJ1-2	CASSLVTGPYGYTF	TGTGCCAGCAGCCTTGTTACAGGGCCCTATGGCTACACCTTC
.	TRBV27	.	TRBJ2-1	CASSKEGWSYNEQFF	TGTGCCAGCAGCAAGGAGGGGTGGTCCTACAATGAGCAGTTCTTC
.	TRBV6-5	.	TRBJ2-5	CASSYPGKETQYF	TGTGCCAGCAGTTACCCCGGGAAAGAGACCCAGTACTTC
.	TRBV18	.	TRBJ2-5	CASSPSGGAETQYF	TGTGCCAGCTCACCCTCTGGGGGGGCAGAGACCCAGTACTTC
TRBD1	TRBV9	.	TRBJ2-2	CASSASGQGELFF	TGTGCCAGCAGCGCGTCGGGACAGGGGGAGCTGTTTTTT
.	TRBV29-1	.	TRBJ2-7	CSVASTGEGYEQYF	TGCAGCGTTGCATCGACAGGGGAGGGCTACGAGCAGTACTTC
TRBD1	TRBV5-6	.	TRBJ1-2	CASTSPRWDSGYGYTF	TGTGCCAGCACTTCCCCCAGGTGGGACAGCGGTTATGGCTACACCTTC
TRBD2	TRBV27	.	TRBJ2-5	CASRSLAGGQQETQYF	TGTGCCAGCAGAAGCCTAGCGGGGGGGCAACAAGAGACCCAGTACTTC
.	TRBV27	.	TRBJ1-2	CASSLSTGTGGYTF	TGTGCCAGCAGTTTATCAACGGGTACTGGGGGCTACACCTTC
.	TRBV6-6	once	TRBJ2-7	CASSYSRHGESYEQYF	TGTGCCAGCAGTTACTCCCGGCATGGGGAGTCCTACGAGCAGTACTTC
.	TRBV2	.	TRBJ2-7	CASLGQAAPYEQYF	TGTGCCAGCTTGGGGCAGGCTGCCCCCTACGAGCAGTACTTC
TRBD2	TRBV6-4	few	TRBJ2-7	CASSEASGGAYEQYF	TGTGCCAGCAGTGAGGCTAGCGGGGGGGCCTACGAGCAGTACTTC
.	TRBV5-8	.	TRBJ2-1	CASSFNGVYNEQFF	TGTGCCAGCAGCTTTAACGGGGTTTACAATGAGCAGTTCTTC